This TCR beta chain came from a study of blood T cell repertoires in COVID-19. Study context: The analysed material was cDNA or gDNA that came from T cells, B-cell-depleted T cells, or PBMCs.

Sequenced by immunoSEQ multiplex PCR; TCRdb stores in-frame clones only, minus some. The repertoire holds around 270,000 clones, about 83% seen once, with roughly 1.4% in the top ten. This sequence was found in a woman aged 40-49 years who had recovered from COVID-19. Specimen: peripheral blood.

The DNA for the CDR3 is TGCGCCAGCAGTGGAGGGAACAGCGGACTTACAGATACGCAGTATTTT. The encoded protein is CASSGGNSGLTDTQYF. The chain couples TRBV5-1 to TRBJ2-3; D is possibly TRBD2 (6 bases). Germline values: CDR1 SGHRS, CDR2 YFSETQ. Deletions cut 5 bases from V and 3 bases from J, with 19 bases between. CDR3 length: 16 residues.